The rows below give T cell receptor beta chains drawn from one sample of a study of cytomegalovirus exposure and HLA in healthy donors. Produced via immunoSEQ multiplex PCR; TCRdb's table is partial and in-frame only. The sample gives around 300,000 clones, around 90% of which show up once; roughly 1.1% is in the top ten. The sample comprised PBMCs. Every receptor here comes from a woman in her thirties in good health and CMV-seropositive. CDR3s include the opening cysteine and the closing phenylalanine or tryptophan. The D gene is left open where the match is weak. Clone size is given for some rows only: seen once, a few or many times, or a class if the clone is expanded.

>TRBV19|NA|NA|TRBJ1-2
TGTGCCAGTAGTTCCTACTCCGGGACCTTTGGCTACACCTTC
CASSSYSGTFGYTF
>TRBV25-1|NA|NA|TRBJ1-1
TGTGCCAGCAGTCCTCGAAGGGGGGGAGGCACTGAAGCTTTCTTT
CASSPRRGGGTEAFF
>TRBV5-4|NA|NA|TRBJ2-1
TGTGCCAGCAGCTTGTCCCAGTCTTGGTTGTACGTTGATGAGCAGTTCTTC
CASSLSQSWLYVDEQFF
>TRBV25-1|NA|NA|TRBJ1-2
TGTGCCAGCAGTGCAGCCCCGCCAGACTACTATGGCTACACCTTC
CASSAAPPDYYGYTF
>TRBV15|NA|NA|TRBJ2-7
TGTGCCACCAGCAGAGCCCGGGCAGGGTCCGCATCTTACGAGCAGTACTTC
CATSRARAGSASYEQYF
>TRBV18|NA|NA|TRBJ2-5
TGTGCCAGCTCACCCACGTACCAAGAGACCCAGTACTTC
CASSPTYQETQYF
>TRBV30|NA|TRBD2|TRBJ2-1
TGTGCCGGGGGACTAGCGGGACACAATGAGCAGTTCTTC
CAGGLAGHNEQFF
>TRBV5-1|NA|NA|TRBJ1-5
TGCGCCAGCAGCTTTGGTGGTAGCAATCAGCCCCAGCATTTT
CASSFGGSNQPQHF
>TRBV15|NA|TRBD2|TRBJ2-1
TGTGCCACCAGCAGAGAGGCGGGGGGGAATGAGCAGTTCTTC
CATSREAGGNEQFF
>TRBV19|NA|NA|TRBJ2-2
TGTGCCAGTACCACCGCCCGGGGCAGTTACACCGGGGAGCTGTTTTTT
CASTTARGSYTGELFF
>TRBV9|NA|NA|TRBJ1-1
TGTGCCAGCAGCGCCACAACAGGGTTGACTGAAGCTTTCTTT
CASSATTGLTEAFF
>TRBV5-1|NA|NA|TRBJ2-1
TGCGCCAGCAGCTTGGCGAGACCTTCTTTTGAGCAGTTCTTC
CASSLARPSFEQFF
>TRBV11-2|once|NA|TRBJ2-1
TGTGCCAGCAGCGAGTCCGACAATGAGCAGTTCTTC
CASSESDNEQFF
>TRBV28|NA|NA|TRBJ1-6
TGTGCCAGCAGTTTACGGGGGGGGCGAGCCTCACCCCTCCACTTT
CASSLRGGRASPLHF
>TRBV4-2|once|NA|TRBJ2-3
TGTGCCAGCAGTCGGTACACAGATACGCAGTATTTT
CASSRYTDTQYF
>TRBV28|NA|TRBD2|TRBJ2-7
TGTGCCAGCGCCGGGACTAGCGGGAGTTACTTC
CASAGTSGSYF
>TRBV6-6|NA|NA|TRBJ2-3
TGTGCCAGCAGTTACGGGCTGGTCACAGATACGCAGTATTTT
CASSYGLVTDTQYF
>TRBV7-2|NA|TRBD1|TRBJ2-2
TGTGCCAGCAGCTCCTCGGGACAGGGGGCTATCGGGGAGCTGTTTTTT
CASSSSGQGAIGELFF
>TRBV11-3|NA|TRBD2|TRBJ2-1
TGTGCCAGCAGCCGCGGGGGGGTCACCCACAATGAGCAGTTCTTC
CASSRGGVTHNEQFF
>TRBV18|NA|NA|TRBJ2-1
TGTGCCAGCTCACCACCAGGGCCCAATGAGCAGTTCTTC
CASSPPGPNEQFF
>TRBV5-4|NA|NA|TRBJ1-1
TGTGCCAGCAGCTTGGAGGTGGGCACTGAAGCTTTCTTT
CASSLEVGTEAFF
>TRBV5-1|NA|NA|TRBJ2-7
TGCGCCAGCAGCTCCGTACTAGAAACCAGATACGAGCAGTACTTC
CASSSVLETRYEQYF
>TRBV11-2|once|TRBD1|TRBJ1-2
TGTGCCAGCAGCTTAGGACAGGGAAACTATGGCTACACCTTC
CASSLGQGNYGYTF
>TRBV27|NA|NA|TRBJ2-2
TGTGCCAGCAGTTTATCCTATATGGGGGAGCTGTTTTTT
CASSLSYMGELFF
>TRBV28|NA|NA|TRBJ2-5
TGTGCCAGCATCCTACGAGAGTCGGGTTCGACCCAGTACTTC
CASILRESGSTQYF
>TRBV30|once|NA|TRBJ2-7
TGTGCCTGGAGTTCGGGGTTTTATAACGAGCAGTACTTC
CAWSSGFYNEQYF